One sample yielded the 20 T cell receptor beta chains listed below, sequenced in a study of regulatory T cells in long-lasting Graves disease. Building of the TCR beta libraries involved iRepertoire HTBI primers and Arm-PCR of CDR3 regions. MiXCR, run by TCRdb on the multiplex PCR reads, gives a single entry per CDR3 protein. The table includes nearly 350,000 distinct CDR3 sequences, about 20% detected once. Specified time point: persistent/refractory GD, antithyroid drugs over 5 years with positive TRAb. PBMC RNA served as the TCR library source. The sample consisted of peripheral blood mononuclear cells (PBMCs), taken when the disease was refractory, from a patient treated with antithyroid drugs. Receptors were obtained from a female donor with Graves disease.

CDR3 DNA: TGTGCCAGTGCCACCCGGGACAGGGGGATTAGTCAGCCCCAGCATTTT. This translates into CASATRDRGISQPQHF. This chain connects TRBV19 to TRBJ1-5; 11 bases are shared with TRBD1. Germline-derived CDR1 and CDR2 are LNHDA and SQIVND (reference sequence). The CDR3 extends over 16 amino acids. V was clipped by 8 bases and J by 6 bases; unmatched bases: 12.

This clonotype was picked up one time. The V gene is TRBV10-2, the J gene TRBJ2-2, with D possibly TRBD2 on 5 matching bases. V lost 6 bases to trimming and J lost 2 bases, with 10 bases between them. CDR3 length: 14 amino acids. Germline V gene sequence: CDR1 WSHSY, CDR2 SAAADI. The CDR3 reads CASSPGKNTGELFF. The CDR3 nucleotides read TGCGCCAGCAGCCCCGGGAAAAACACCGGGGAGCTGTTTTTT.

This clonotype was counted at least ten times. The chain links TRBV2 to TRBJ1-1; D uncertain. The CDR3 spans 18 residues. V was clipped by 6 bases and J by 0 bases, with 23 bases between them. Looked up from germline, CDR1 is SNHLY and CDR2 is FYNNEI. CDR3 in amino acids: CASSPHGSFDLMNTEAFF. CDR3 in DNA: TGTGCCAGCAGCCCTCATGGGTCGTTCGACCTCATGAACACTGAAGCTTTCTTT.

This clonotype was seen repeatedly, ten times or more. The chain couples TRBV10-3 to TRBJ1-2; D call uncertain. The CDR3 contains 13 residues. Trimming pared 6 bases from V and 0 bases from J, leaving 8 bases between. Per the germline V gene, CDR1 is ENHRY and CDR2 is SYGVKD. The CDR3 protein is CAISSRPNYGYTF. The CDR3 bases are TGTGCCATCAGCTCCAGGCCTAACTATGGCTACACCTTC.

This clonotype has at least ten counts. The genes are TRBV20-1 and TRBJ2-7, with 7 positions matching TRBD2. V dropped 5 bases and J dropped 6; count of bases not matched to a gene: 4. CDR3 length: 11 amino acids. Germline CDR1 reads DFQATT; CDR2 reads SNEGSKA (reference sequence). The CDR3 region is CSAPSGGEQYF. The CDR3, as DNA: TGCAGTGCTCCCTCGGGGGGCGAGCAGTACTTC.

The table lists this clonotype with many counts. V is TRBV12-3 or TRBV12-4 and J is TRBJ1-5; D ambiguous. CDR3 length: 16 residues. With 0 bases removed from V and 1 base from J, the gap between germline ends came to 10 bases. The CDR3 protein is CASSLAFGISNQPQHF. Here the CDR3 DNA reads TGTGCCAGCAGTTTAGCCTTCGGGATCAGCAATCAGCCCCAGCATTTT.

This clonotype came up many times. As DNA, the CDR3 is TGCAGTGCTAGAGGTCCGGGGGCTGGAGAGACCCAGTACTTC. Translating it yields CSARGPGAGETQYF. This rearrangement joins TRBV20-1 to TRBJ2-5; possibly TRBD1 or TRBD2 for D (6 bases each). In germline, CDR1 is DFQATT, CDR2 SNEGSKA (reference sequence). V dropped 1 base and J dropped 4 bases, with 13 bases sitting between them. There are 14 residues in the CDR3.

V gene TRBV6-5 combines with J gene TRBJ2-7; the D call may be TRBD1 or TRBD2 (5 bases each). The germline gives CDR1 MNHEY, CDR2 SVGAGI. This CDR3 spans 14 amino acids. V dropped 4 bases and J dropped 2 bases, with 12 bases sitting between them. Here the CDR3 DNA reads TGTGCCAGCAGTTCCTTCGGGGCCACCTACGAGCAGTACTTC. This codes for CASSSFGATYEQYF.

The chain combines TRBV19 with TRBJ2-1; tentative D call: TRBD2 (6 bases). The J call may be faulty, since TRBJ2-5 better matches the DNA end. The CDR3 has 15 residues. In germline, CDR1 is LNHDA, CDR2 SQIVND (reference sequence). CDR3 sequence reads: CASSIWGEVRETQYF. CDR3 DNA: TGTGCCAGTAGTATCTGGGGGGAAGTGAGGGAGACCCAGTACTTC.

A few counts support this clonotype. The V call is TRBV6-5, the J call TRBJ1-1; no definite D call. The V end was cut by 2 bases, the J end by 1 base, with 8 bases between. Per the germline V gene, CDR1 is MNHEY and CDR2 is SVGAGI. This CDR3 spans 14 amino acids. The CDR3 nucleotides read TGTGCCAGCAGTTACGACCTATCGAACACTGAAGCTTTCTTT. Protein: CASSYDLSNTEAFF.

The gene calls are TRBV5-1 and TRBJ2-5, with D perhaps matching TRBD2 (5 bases). The germline V and J ends were trimmed by 3 bases and 4 bases, with 7 bases remaining between them. The germline V gene encodes CDR1 SGHRS and CDR2 YFSETQ. The CDR3 runs to 12 residues. The CDR3 DNA sequence: TGCGCCAGCAGCTCGGAGGCAGAGACCCAGTACTTC. This codes for CASSSEAETQYF.

The chain links TRBV20-1 to TRBJ1-5; D is unresolved. Germline CDR1 is DFQATT and CDR2 is SNEGSKA (reference sequence). V lost 5 bases and J 1 base, leaving 12 bases between the germline ends. The CDR3 runs to 14 residues. CDR3 sequence (DNA): TGCAGTGCTTCGAAGGGCGGAAGCAATCAGCCCCAGCATTTT. Residues: CSASKGGSNQPQHF.

This clonotype has a count of ten or more. This rearrangement joins TRBV18 to TRBJ1-5; no definite D call. The CDR3 contains 14 residues. The ends were cut back, 4 bases at V and 2 bases at J, with 9 bases in the middle. From germline, CDR1 is KGHSH and CDR2 LQKENI. The CDR3 bases are TGTGCCAGCTCACAGGGTGTTGGCAATCAGCCCCAGCATTTT. It encodes CASSQGVGNQPQHF.

Concerning this clonotype: This may stem from a read error, because a much larger clone lies one nucleotide away. The chain employs TRBV20-1 and TRBJ2-2, with TRBD2 as a possible D gene (6 bases). Germline V gene lookup returns CDR1 DFQATT and CDR2 SNEGSKA (reference sequence). The CDR3 is 15 amino acids. CDR3 residues: CSATPTFGNTGGLFF. The CDR3 nucleotides are TGCAGTGCTACCCCGACCTTCGGAAACACCGGGGGGCTGTTTTTT.

This clonotype has at least ten counts. This sequence joins TRBV7-3 and TRBJ1-6, with 9 bases fitting TRBD1. Germline V gene data show CDR1 as SGHTA and CDR2 as FQGTGA. V shed 5 bases and J 10 bases; nucleotides not matched to a gene: 6. CDR3 length: 14 residues. Here the CDR3 DNA reads TGTGCCAGCAGCCGTACCGGGACAGGGTCACCCCTCCACTTT. Protein sequence: CASSRTGTGSPLHF.

This clonotype was found a few times. This sequence joins TRBV11-3 and TRBJ2-2; D is undetermined. There are 14 residues in the CDR3. Germline V gene data show CDR1 as SGHNT and CDR2 as YENEEA. V lost 5 bases and J lost 6, with 13 bases in between. CDR3 DNA: TGTGCCAGCAGCCGATCGGCTAGGTCCGGGGAGCTGTTTTTT. Translation gives CASSRSARSGELFF.

This clonotype occurred many times. The V call is TRBV29-1, the J call TRBJ2-6; D remains unclear. From germline, CDR1 is SQVTM and CDR2 ANQGSEA. V lost 2 bases, J lost 4 bases, and 3 bases lay in between. The CDR3 runs to 12 residues. CDR3 amino acids: CSVESGANVLTF. The CDR3, as DNA: TGCAGCGTTGAATCAGGGGCCAACGTCCTGACTTTC. The full variable domain, its missing parts supplied by reference TRBV29-1 and TRBJ2-6, is SAVISQKPSRDICQRGTSLTIQCQVDSQVTMMFWYRQQPGQSLTLIATANQGSEATYESGFVIDKFPISRPNLTFSTLTVSNMSPEDSSIYLCSVESGANVLTFGAGSRLTVL.

This clonotype has ten or more counts. The chain combines TRBV28 with TRBJ2-7, with TRBD1 identical over 7 bases. The V gene end was trimmed by 3 bases and the J gene end by 5 bases; junction bases not matched to a gene: 7. CDR1 MDHEN and CDR2 SYDVKM come from the germline V gene. The length of the CDR3 is 14 residues. The CDR3: CASSFDRVLNEQYF. For the CDR3, the DNA is TGTGCCAGCAGTTTCGACAGGGTTTTGAACGAGCAGTACTTC.

Details on this clonotype: With a much larger clone just one base away, this may be a read error. The chain recombines TRBV29-1 with TRBJ2-1, with 10 bases fitting TRBD2. With 4 bases clipped from V and 10 bases from J, the junction kept 10 bases outside the gene matches. The germline V gene has CDR1 SQVTM and CDR2 ANQGSEA. The CDR3 is 14 residues long. CDR3 sequence reads: CSVGGSSGSFEQFF. The CDR3 DNA sequence: TGCAGCGTTGGTGGGTCTAGCGGGAGTTTCGAGCAGTTCTTC.

This clonotype was found many times. V usage is TRBV7-2 and J usage is TRBJ1-1; no clear D gene. The V and J ends lost 2 bases and 2 bases respectively, with 12 bases between them. Germline CDR1 SGHTA, CDR2 FQGNSA. This CDR3 is built from 15 residues. In DNA form, the CDR3 reads TGTGCCAGCAGCTTAAGATTCAACAGCAACACTGAAGCTTTCTTT. Its translation: CASSLRFNSNTEAFF.